This T cell receptor beta chain was recorded in a study of cytomegalovirus exposure and HLA in healthy donors. Study observations and caveats: Researchers counted around 180 TCR beta chains as cytomegalovirus-associated.

It was with 60 Vbeta and 13 Jbeta primers that the PCR ran. Only in-frame clones appear in the TCRdb table, and some are missing; sequencing was by immunoSEQ multiplex PCR. The data hold 150,000 to 200,000 clones, with around 79% observed a single time. With respect to this clone: Its specificity is not known.

CDR1 and CDR2 from the germline V gene are MNHNY and SVGAGI (reference sequence). V was pared by 6 bases and J by 5 bases, with 4 bases of the junction left unmatched. CDR3 size: 14 residues. The chain has TRBV6-6 and TRBJ1-5; TRBD1 agrees at 10 bases. The sequence was collected from a woman in her forties or fifties in good health and CMV-seronegative. Sequenced sample: PBMCs. The CDR3 spells CASSMTGGYQPQHF. The CDR3 DNA sequence: TGTGCCAGCAGCATGACAGGGGGCTATCAGCCCCAGCATTTT.